This T cell receptor beta chain was retrieved from a study of cytomegalovirus exposure and HLA in healthy donors. The donors were members of the roughly 120-subject validation cohort (separate from the approximately 670-subject first cohort). CDR1 SQVTM and CDR2 ANQGSEA come from the germline V gene. V lost 7 bases, J lost 4 bases, and 25 bases lay in between. The CDR3 has 16 residues. Some clones are missing from TCRdb's copy, which holds only in-frame ones; the method was immunoSEQ multiplex PCR. The sample contains over 110,000 clones, more than 75% of which appear only once. Material: PBMCs. The TCR sequence derives from a man aged 18 to 29 in good health and CMV-seropositive. The J gene is TRBJ1-1, the V gene TRBV29-1; D remains unclear. The CDR3 bases are TGCAGCGCTGCGCGCAGCCGAACCCATGCAGGCACTGAAGCTTTCTTT. This translates into CSAARSRTHAGTEAFF.